Presented here are 31 T cell receptor beta chains from one specimen sequenced in a study of lymphopenia after photon versus proton radiotherapy. Here immunoSEQ multiplex PCR was the method, and the copy in TCRdb shows in-frame clones only, minus some. Counted here are roughly 40,000 clones, around 86% occurring once; the ten biggest clones make up over 20%. This material consisted of peripheral blood, taken from a patient treated with proton-based radiotherapy. The receptor set was obtained from a woman in her 70s with pancreatic cancer.

With regard to this clone: Different DNA sequences within this sample yield the same CDR3. The chain joins TRBV28 to TRBJ1-1; a weak D match, TRBD1 (5 bases). The CDR3 contains 14 residues. Germline assignment: CDR1 MDHEN and CDR2 SYDVKM. Trimming removed 2 bases from V and 1 base from J, with 8 bases in between. Here the CDR3 reads CASSLPDRNTEAFF. The CDR3 DNA reads TGTGCCAGCAGTTTACCCGACAGGAACACTGAAGCTTTCTTT. Full variable domain (remainder filled in from reference TRBV28 and TRBJ1-1): DVKVTQSSRYLVKRTGEKVFLECVQDMDHENMFWYRQDPGLGLRLIYFSYDVKMKEKGDIPEGYSVSREKKERFSLILESASTNQTSMYLCASSLPDRNTEAFFGQGTRLTVV.

The chain links TRBV19 to TRBJ1-1, with D unclear. The CDR3 spans 13 residues. V dropped 7 bases and J dropped 0 bases, with 9 bases sitting between them. The germline gives CDR1 LNHDA, CDR2 SQIVND (reference sequence). The CDR3 coding sequence is TGTGCCAGTACGAGTGGCATGAACACTGAAGCTTTCTTT. Amino acid sequence: CASTSGMNTEAFF.

V usage is TRBV7-2 and J usage is TRBJ2-7; the match to TRBD1 covers 7 bases. Germline CDR1 reads SGHTA; CDR2 reads FQGNSA. The V segment lost 6 bases and the J segment 0 bases; nucleotides outside the gene matches: 8. The CDR3 sequence is 15 residues long. The DNA of the CDR3 is TGTGCCAGCAGACAGGGGACGGGTGACTCCTACGAGCAGTACTTC. Amino acids: CASRQGTGDSYEQYF.

The V call is TRBV7-3, the J call TRBJ2-4; the match to TRBD2 covers 7 bases. CDR3 size: 15 residues. Trimming took 1 base from V and 1 from J; bases not matched to a gene: 1. Germline assignment: CDR1 SGHTA and CDR2 FQGTGA. CDR3 coding DNA: TGTGCCAGCAGCTTAAGCGGGGGTGCCAAAAACATTCAGTACTTC. As protein: CASSLSGGAKNIQYF.

This CDR3 reads CASSSLAGGKTEAFF. The CDR3 nucleotides are TGTGCCAGCAGCTCGCTCGCGGGAGGTAAGACTGAAGCTTTCTTT. This rearrangement joins TRBV7-3 to TRBJ1-1, with D hard to call. The CDR3 spans 15 residues. Germline V gene data show CDR1 as SGHTA and CDR2 as FQGTGA. V dropped 4 bases and J dropped 5 bases, with 17 bases sitting between them.

This clone was seen just once. V is TRBV28 and J is TRBJ2-7; possibly TRBD1 or TRBD2 for D (6 bases each). The CDR3 has 14 amino acids. CDR1 is MDHEN, CDR2 SYDVKM, per germline. V was clipped by 4 bases and J by 4 bases, with 14 bases between them. CDR3 protein: CASSSSGGGYEQYF. In DNA, the CDR3 is TGTGCCAGCAGTTCGTCCGGGGGCGGGTACGAGCAGTACTTC.

V gene TRBV5-1 combines with J gene TRBJ2-7; no reliable D call. CDR3 size: 15 residues. V lost 0 bases and J 0 bases, leaving 10 bases between the germline ends. Germline CDR1 reads SGHRS; CDR2 reads YFSETQ. The CDR3: CASSLAGSPSYEQYF. CDR3 nucleotide sequence: TGCGCCAGCAGCTTGGCAGGTTCACCCTCCTACGAGCAGTACTTC.

The V and J genes are TRBV19 and TRBJ2-5; D is undetermined. This CDR3 contains 14 residues. Germline-derived CDR1 and CDR2 are LNHDA and SQIVND (reference sequence). V shed 5 bases and J shed 2 bases, with 12 bases lying between them. The DNA for the CDR3 is TGTGCCAGTAGTGATCTCTCTAGGCAAGAGACCCAGTACTTC. It specifies CASSDLSRQETQYF.

V gene TRBV5-6 combines with J gene TRBJ2-3; TRBD2 matches at 13 bases. The J segment lost 2 bases and the V segment lost 2 bases, leaving 2 bases of the junction unmatched. The CDR3 is 16 residues long. In germline, CDR1 is SGHDT, CDR2 YYEEEE. The CDR3 sequence is CASSFTSGRATDTQYF. In DNA, the CDR3 is TGTGCCAGCAGCTTTACTAGCGGGAGGGCCACAGATACGCAGTATTTT. Using reference TRBV5-6 and TRBJ2-3 for the parts outside the CDR3, the full variable domain is DAGVTQSPTHLIKTRGQQVTLRCSPKSGHDTVSWYQQALGQGPQFIFQYYEEEERQRGNFPDRFSGHQFPNYSSELNVNALLLGDSALYLCASSFTSGRATDTQYFGPGTRLTVL.

The V call is TRBV7-2, the J call TRBJ1-1, with D unresolved. The CDR3 sequence is 14 residues long. CDR1 SGHTA and CDR2 FQGNSA come from the germline V gene. V lost 0 bases, J lost 1 base, and 6 bases lay in between. The CDR3 here is CASSLAPANTEAFF. In DNA form, the CDR3 reads TGTGCCAGCAGCTTAGCGCCAGCGAACACTGAAGCTTTCTTT.

This CDR3 reads CASSLFSSRGDTEAFF. In nucleotides, the CDR3 is TGTGCCAGCAGCTTGTTTAGCTCCAGGGGAGACACTGAAGCTTTCTTT. The chain combines TRBV5-4 with TRBJ1-1; D possibly corresponds to TRBD1 (6 bases). The V gene's germline CDR1 is SGHNT and CDR2 YYREEE (reference sequence). Trimming left V 1 base short and J 3 bases short, with 16 bases between. The CDR3 is 16 residues long.

This chain joins TRBV6-5 and TRBJ2-1; D may be TRBD2 (5 bases). V was shortened by 8 bases and J by 5 bases, with 16 bases between the two germline ends. CDR3 size: 14 residues. Germline V lookup: CDR1 MNHEY, CDR2 SVGAGI. Here the CDR3 DNA reads TGTGCCAGCCGGAGGTACGAGGGAAACAATGAGCAGTTCTTC. The encoded protein is CASRRYEGNNEQFF.

The V gene is TRBV7-2, the J gene TRBJ2-1; no reliable D call. V lost 3 bases and J lost 6, with 6 bases in between. The length of the CDR3 is 12 residues. Germline assignment: CDR1 SGHTA and CDR2 FQGNSA. CDR3 amino acids: CASSLSGNEQFF. In DNA form, the CDR3 reads TGTGCCAGCAGCTTGTCCGGCAATGAGCAGTTCTTC.

V and J are TRBV10-3 and TRBJ2-1, with TRBD1 identical over 7 bases. The CDR3 loop spans 13 amino acids. J was trimmed by 5 bases and V by 4 bases; bases with no gene match: 2. CDR1 ENHRY and CDR2 SYGVKD come from the germline V gene. CDR3 region: CAISATGNNEQFF. The DNA for the CDR3 is TGTGCCATCAGTGCGACAGGGAACAATGAGCAGTTCTTC.

This clone was observed a handful of times. V and J are TRBV5-1 and TRBJ2-3; 8 bases match TRBD1. The CDR3 spans 17 residues. Germline CDR1 is SGHRS and CDR2 is YFSETQ. V shed 0 bases, J shed 0 bases, and the junction held 6 bases outside the gene matches. CDR3 sequence: CASSLAFRGPSTDTQYF. In DNA form, the CDR3 reads TGCGCCAGCAGCTTGGCCTTCAGGGGGCCTAGCACAGATACGCAGTATTTT.

Remarks on this clone: An end of the junction differs from the germline gene, which may be a read error. The chain combines TRBV5-1 with TRBJ2-7; no clear D. CDR1 is SGHRS and CDR2 is YFSETQ in the germline V gene. This CDR3 region has 12 residues. Here the CDR3 DNA reads TGTGCCAGCAGCGTCTTCTCCTACGAGCAGTACTTC. Translated: CASSVFSYEQYF.

This chain joins TRBV5-4 and TRBJ2-7; tentatively, D is TRBD1 (6 bases). The CDR3 totals 16 residues. V was pared by 0 bases and J by 1 base, with 14 bases between. Per the germline V gene, CDR1 is SGHNT and CDR2 is YYREEE (reference sequence). CDR3 region: CASSLGVLGGSYEQYF. CDR3 sequence (DNA): TGTGCCAGCAGCTTGGGGGTTCTAGGGGGATCCTACGAGCAGTACTTC.

The V gene is TRBV5-1, the J gene TRBJ2-1, with 7 bases matching TRBD2. The CDR3 length is 17 residues. Germline V lookup: CDR1 SGHRS, CDR2 YFSETQ. With 7 bases clipped from V and 0 bases from J, the junction kept 13 bases outside the gene matches. The CDR3 DNA is TGCGCCAGCGCTCATTTCGGTCCGGGGGGCTCCTACAATGAGCAGTTCTTC. Translated: CASAHFGPGGSYNEQFF. Full variable domain (missing parts from reference TRBV5-1 and TRBJ2-1): KAGVTQTPRYLIKTRGQQVTLSCSPISGHRSVSWYQQTPGQGLQFLFEYFSETQRNKGNFPGRFSGRQFSNSRSEMNVSTLELGDSALYLCASAHFGPGGSYNEQFFGPGTRLTVL.

This sequence joins TRBV5-4 and TRBJ1-4, with D tentatively TRBD1 (5 bases). The CDR3 has 15 amino acids. V dropped 0 bases and J dropped 4 bases, with 10 bases sitting between them. Germline V gene lookup returns CDR1 SGHNT and CDR2 YYREEE (reference sequence). The CDR3 region is CASSLGEGRNEKLFF. The CDR3 DNA reads TGTGCCAGCAGCTTGGGGGAGGGACGTAATGAAAAACTGTTTTTT.

This clone appeared a single time. This CDR3 reads CASSEASGRARGAFF. In DNA, the CDR3 is TGTGCCAGCAGTGAAGCGTCAGGCAGGGCCCGAGGAGCTTTCTTT. This chain joins TRBV6-1 and TRBJ1-1; D might be TRBD1 (5 bases). This CDR3 comprises 15 residues. Germline values: CDR1 MNHNS, CDR2 SASEGT. V shed 0 bases and J shed 10 bases, with 18 bases lying between them.

This rearrangement joins TRBV25-1 to TRBJ2-7, with 8 bases that match TRBD2. Germline CDR1 and CDR2: MGHDK and SYGVNS. This CDR3 region has 16 residues. With V trimmed by 10 bases and J by 1 base, 15 bases remained unmatched. CDR3 nucleotides: TGTGCCACCACGAAATCGGGGACTAGGGGTTCCTACGAGCAGTACTTC. This translates into CATTKSGTRGSYEQYF.

The chain couples TRBV27 to TRBJ1-2, with D possibly TRBD1 on 5 matching bases. This CDR3 is 15 amino acids long. V gave up 5 bases and J gave up 3 bases, with 16 bases separating them. The germline CDR1 and CDR2 sequences are MNHEY and SMNVEV (reference sequence). DNA of the CDR3: TGTGCCAGCAGTCCCATATCTACAGGATACTATGGCTACACCTTC. Translating it yields CASSPISTGYYGYTF.

This sequence joins TRBV7-6 and TRBJ2-2; TRBD1 might be the D (5 bases). From germline, CDR1 is SGHVS and CDR2 FNYEAQ. This CDR3 contains 18 residues. With 1 base removed from V and 0 bases from J, the gap between germline ends came to 15 bases. CDR3 protein: CASSLGRSRVPNTGELFF. Written as DNA, the CDR3 is TGTGCCAGCAGCTTAGGTCGCTCCAGGGTACCGAACACCGGGGAGCTGTTTTTT.

The rearrangement links TRBV28 to TRBJ1-2; 8 bases are a match to TRBD1. The J segment lost 8 bases and the V segment lost 5 bases, leaving 4 bases of the junction unmatched. Germline CDR1 MDHEN, CDR2 SYDVKM. The CDR3 covers 12 residues. CDR3 amino acids: CASSPGGRGYTF. The CDR3 DNA is TGTGCCAGCAGTCCAGGGGGCAGGGGCTACACCTTC.

The chain joins TRBV28 to TRBJ1-4, with 9 bases aligning to TRBD1. V was clipped by 4 bases and J by 0 bases; unmatched bases: 9. Germline loops: CDR1 MDHEN, CDR2 SYDVKM. This CDR3 contains 18 residues. CDR3 DNA: TGTGCCAGCAGTTCTAGGACAGGGGCGATGACAACTAATGAAAAACTGTTTTTT. Encoded protein: CASSSRTGAMTTNEKLFF.

The genes are TRBV19 and TRBJ1-4; TRBD1 aligns across 7 bases. Germline assignment: CDR1 LNHDA and CDR2 SQIVND (reference sequence). CDR3 length: 15 amino acids. Trimming at V came to 2 bases and at J to 4 bases, leaving 4 bases not matched to a gene. CDR3 sequence: CASSIWDSVNEKLFF. Written as DNA, the CDR3 is TGTGCCAGTAGTATATGGGACAGTGTTAATGAAAAACTGTTTTTT.

The chain has TRBV6-5 and TRBJ2-1; 8 nucleotides agree with TRBD2. The CDR3 length is 14 residues. Germline loops: CDR1 MNHEY, CDR2 SVGAGI. V lost 6 bases and J lost 9; bases outside the gene matches: 10. CDR3 sequence reads: CASSPSAGVPEQFF. The CDR3 nucleotides read TGTGCCAGCAGCCCCTCAGCGGGAGTGCCTGAGCAGTTCTTC.

V usage is TRBV19 and J usage is TRBJ2-2; the D gene could be TRBD1 or TRBD2 (5 bases each). The CDR3 consists of 12 residues. Trimming pared 8 bases from V and 7 bases from J, leaving 11 bases between. Germline loops: CDR1 LNHDA, CDR2 SQIVND (reference sequence). The DNA of the CDR3 is TGTGCCAGTGGGGCACGGGGCGGGGAGCTGTTTTTT. This codes for CASGARGGELFF.

The chain employs TRBV11-3 and TRBJ2-7; 9 nucleotides align to TRBD1. The CDR3 extends over 14 amino acids. V gave up 7 bases and J gave up 3 bases; unmatched junction bases: 7. The V gene's germline CDR1 is SGHNT and CDR2 YENEEA. The CDR3 DNA reads TGTGCCAGCACTCCAGGGACAGGGTACTACGAGCAGTACTTC. It translates to CASTPGTGYYEQYF.

The chain couples TRBV28 to TRBJ2-1; 13 bases are a match to TRBD2. The CDR3 covers 22 residues. Germline assignment: CDR1 MDHEN and CDR2 SYDVKM. J lost 7 bases, V lost 9 bases, and 30 bases had no gene match. This CDR3 reads CASKRRGWGPTGSLAGGNEQFF. The CDR3 DNA follows: TGTGCCAGTAAGCGTAGAGGATGGGGACCCACAGGGTCACTAGCGGGAGGGAATGAGCAGTTCTTC.

V is TRBV11-2 and J is TRBJ2-2, with TRBD2 matching over 7 bases. Germline V gives CDR1 SGHAT, CDR2 FQNNGV. The ends lost 0 bases at V and 0 bases at J; junction bases unmatched: 1. This CDR3 contains 16 residues. The CDR3 reads CASSLEGLTNTGELFF. CDR3 sequence (DNA): TGTGCCAGCAGCTTAGAGGGACTAACGAACACCGGGGAGCTGTTTTTT.